Following are 16 T cell receptor beta chains from one sample sequenced in a study of metastatic and nonmetastatic thyroid tumors. All patients were untreated before thyroid surgery. TCRdb reprocessed the PCR reads using MiXCR. The sample gives 10,000 to 15,000 clones, roughly 28% of which show up once; 12% is in the top ten. The sample comprised tumor tissue. The receptors shown here come from a female donor with papillary thyroid cancer or a benign thyroid nodule (not recorded which). Some clones in this sample may be carry-over from other donors' samples.

With respect to this clone: One end of the junction fails to match germline, which may point to a read error. The chain recombines TRBV5-1 with TRBJ2-7, with D maybe TRBD1 (6 bases). The CDR3 is made up of 14 amino acids. Germline lookup yields CDR1 SGHRS and CDR2 YFSETQ. The CDR3 sequence: CASISRDTTYEHYF. The CDR3 DNA is TGCGCCAGCATCTCACGGGACACCACCTACGAGCACTACTTC.

The gene calls are TRBV20-1 and TRBJ2-5; 11 positions agree with TRBD2. The CDR3 has 17 amino acids. The J segment lost 2 bases and the V segment lost 2 bases, leaving 10 bases of the junction unmatched. Per germline, CDR1 DFQATT and CDR2 SNEGSKA (reference sequence). The CDR3 here is CSARKAGLAGFQETQYF. For the CDR3, the DNA is TGCAGTGCTAGAAAAGCAGGACTAGCGGGCTTTCAAGAGACCCAGTACTTC.

This clone was detected ten times or more. CDR3 amino acids: CATRGGGYNEQFF. In DNA form, the CDR3 reads TGTGCCACCAGGGGGGGAGGGTACAATGAGCAGTTCTTC. The chain joins TRBV24-1 to TRBJ2-1; 7 bases are shared with TRBD2. Germline V gene sequence: CDR1 KGHDR, CDR2 SFDVKD. The CDR3 totals 13 residues. V trimming: 7 bases; J trimming: 4 bases; junction bases outside the gene matches: 3.

This clone was detected ten times or more. The chain employs TRBV7-3 and TRBJ2-4; no firm D call. The CDR3 is 14 residues long. V was shortened by 2 bases and J by 7 bases, with 12 bases between the two germline ends. CDR1 and CDR2 from the germline V gene are SGHTA and FQGTGA. CDR3 sequence (DNA): TGTGCCAGCAGCTTAGCTCCAGACGGGAACATTCAGTACTTC. Protein product: CASSLAPDGNIQYF.

The CDR3, as DNA: TGTGCCAGCAGTTTATCAGTGGTTGGTCAGCCCCAGCATTTT. Protein: CASSLSVVGQPQHF. V and J are TRBV28 and TRBJ1-5; no firm D call. Per germline, CDR1 MDHEN and CDR2 SYDVKM. V lost 1 base and J 6 bases, leaving 10 bases between the germline ends. CDR3 size: 14 residues.

By sample share, this clone is medium-sized. This chain links TRBV12-3 or TRBV12-4 with TRBJ2-3, with 12 nucleotides matching TRBD2. V lost 5 bases and J lost 0; bases outside the gene matches: 0. This CDR3 comprises 15 residues. CDR3 sequence: CASSTSGGSTDTQYF. The CDR3 coding sequence is TGTGCCAGCAGTACTAGCGGGGGGAGCACAGATACGCAGTATTTT.

This clone is categorized as medium-sized. The chain recombines TRBV24-1 with TRBJ2-1; 7 nucleotides match TRBD1. V shed 1 base and J 4 bases; nucleotides not matched to a gene: 3. CDR1 KGHDR and CDR2 SFDVKD come from the germline V gene. The CDR3 loop spans 15 amino acids. The CDR3 DNA follows: TGTGCCACCAGTGATTTAAGGGACAGTTACAATGAGCAGTTCTTC. Amino acids: CATSDLRDSYNEQFF.

The rearrangement uses TRBV6-1 and TRBJ2-7, with D tentatively TRBD2 (5 bases). The CDR3 is 15 amino acids. V lost 8 bases and J lost 0, with 17 bases in between. Germline V CDR1 and CDR2: MNHNS, SASEGT. The CDR3 spells CASWFSVTTSYEQYF. DNA of the CDR3: TGTGCCAGCTGGTTTAGCGTGACTACCTCCTACGAGCAGTACTTC.

This clone has ten or more counts. This chain connects TRBV6-5 to TRBJ2-3, with D perhaps TRBD1 or TRBD2 (6 bases each). V was shortened by 2 bases and J by 4 bases, with 13 bases between the two germline ends. Germline V gene sequence: CDR1 MNHEY, CDR2 SVGAGI. This CDR3 is built from 15 residues. Here the CDR3 DNA reads TGTGCCAGCAGTTACCAGGGGAGGTCTGCAGATACGCAGTATTTT. Its protein product is CASSYQGRSADTQYF.

The rearrangement uses TRBV5-1 and TRBJ1-1; D unresolved. This CDR3 region has 15 residues. V was cut by 0 bases and J by 0 bases, with 9 bases left in between. Looked up from germline, CDR1 is SGHRS and CDR2 is YFSETQ. The DNA of the CDR3 is TGCGCCAGCAGCTTGGGGGCAGTCATGAACACTGAAGCTTTCTTT. This encodes CASSLGAVMNTEAFF.

The chain carries TRBV10-3 and TRBJ2-1; D remains ambiguous. V was cut by 3 bases and J by 7 bases, with 16 bases left in between. The length of the CDR3 is 15 residues. Germline-derived CDR1 and CDR2 are ENHRY and SYGVKD. CDR3 region: CAISDGSWIRNEQFF. The CDR3 DNA is TGTGCCATCAGTGACGGTAGCTGGATCCGGAATGAGCAGTTCTTC.

The table lists this clone with a few counts. This chain joins TRBV6-1 and TRBJ1-3, with no clear D. CDR3 size: 15 residues. V lost 3 bases to trimming and J lost 7 bases, with 16 bases between them. In germline, CDR1 is MNHNS, CDR2 SASEGT. DNA for the CDR3: TGTGCCAGCAGTGAGGACGTACCTCGAGGCAACACCATATATTTT. Translating gives CASSEDVPRGNTIYF.

This clone is judged medium-sized. The rearrangement joins TRBV11-2 to TRBJ1-5, with 7 positions matching TRBD1. Germline values: CDR1 SGHAT, CDR2 FQNNGV. The trim removed 0 bases at V and 7 bases at J, leaving 9 bases unmatched. There are 16 residues in the CDR3. The CDR3 region has the DNA TGTGCCAGCAGCTTAGATCTCCGACAGGGATCCCAGCCCCAGCATTTT. This gives the protein CASSLDLRQGSQPQHF.

By its share, this clone is medium-sized. The CDR3 nucleotides read TGTGCCAGCAGCTCGGCTAGCGTCTATTTCACAGATACGCAGTATTTT. The encoded protein is CASSSASVYFTDTQYF. The chain carries TRBV28 and TRBJ2-3; maybe TRBD2 (6 bases). V lost 6 bases to trimming and J lost 2 bases, with 18 bases between them. The CDR3 has 16 residues. Germline V gives CDR1 MDHEN, CDR2 SYDVKM.

The chain carries TRBV28 and TRBJ2-7; TRBD2 matches at 7 bases. Germline CDR1 is MDHEN and CDR2 is SYDVKM. CDR3 size: 15 residues. V dropped 8 bases and J dropped 3; count of bases not matched to a gene: 13. The CDR3 bases are TGTGCCAGCGCTTCCCTGCTAGCGGTAGTCTACGAGCAGTACTTC. Its translation: CASASLLAVVYEQYF.

By frequency in the sample, this clone is medium-sized. V and J are TRBV20-1 and TRBJ2-7; 12 nucleotides line up with TRBD2. Germline-derived CDR1 and CDR2 are DFQATT and SNEGSKA (reference sequence). This CDR3 contains 15 residues. J lost 7 bases, V lost 1 base, and 8 bases had no gene match. This CDR3 is CSARVSRGLAGEQYF. The CDR3 nucleotides are TGCAGTGCTAGAGTTTCCCGCGGACTAGCGGGGGAGCAGTACTTC.